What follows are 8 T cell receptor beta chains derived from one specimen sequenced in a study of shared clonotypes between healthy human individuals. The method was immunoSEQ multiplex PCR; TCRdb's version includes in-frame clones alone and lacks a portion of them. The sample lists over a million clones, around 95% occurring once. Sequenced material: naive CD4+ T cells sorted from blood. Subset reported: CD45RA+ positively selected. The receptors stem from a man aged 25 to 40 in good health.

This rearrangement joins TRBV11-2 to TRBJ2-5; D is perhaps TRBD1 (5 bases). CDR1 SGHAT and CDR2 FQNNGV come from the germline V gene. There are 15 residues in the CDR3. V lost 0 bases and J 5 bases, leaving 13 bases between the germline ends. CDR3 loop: CASSLDRGSFETQYF. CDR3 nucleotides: TGTGCCAGCAGCTTAGATAGGGGCAGCTTTGAGACCCAGTACTTC.

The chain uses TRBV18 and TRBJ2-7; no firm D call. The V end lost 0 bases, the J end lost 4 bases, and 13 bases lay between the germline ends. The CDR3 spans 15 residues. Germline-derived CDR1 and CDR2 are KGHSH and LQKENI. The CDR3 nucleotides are TGTGCCAGCTCACCACCGGTTCGGAACCTGTACGAGCAGTACTTC. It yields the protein CASSPPVRNLYEQYF.

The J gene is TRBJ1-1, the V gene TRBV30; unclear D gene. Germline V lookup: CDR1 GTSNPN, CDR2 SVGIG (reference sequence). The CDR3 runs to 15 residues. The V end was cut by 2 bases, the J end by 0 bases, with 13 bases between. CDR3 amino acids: CAWSPHVLMNTEAFF. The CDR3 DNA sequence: TGTGCCTGGAGTCCCCACGTCCTGATGAACACTGAAGCTTTCTTT.

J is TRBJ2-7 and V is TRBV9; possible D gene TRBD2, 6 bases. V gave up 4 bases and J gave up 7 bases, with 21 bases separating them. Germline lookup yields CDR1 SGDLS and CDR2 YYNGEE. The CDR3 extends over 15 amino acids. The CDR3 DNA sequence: TGTGCCAGCAGCCTCAGCCCCGGGACTGTGATGGAGCAGTACTTC. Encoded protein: CASSLSPGTVMEQYF.

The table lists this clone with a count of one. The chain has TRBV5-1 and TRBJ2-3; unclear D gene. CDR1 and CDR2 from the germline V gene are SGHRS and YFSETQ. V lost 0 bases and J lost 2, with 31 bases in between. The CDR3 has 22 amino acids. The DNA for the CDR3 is TGCGCCAGCAGCTTGGCCAGCCCTTCTAGGCAACAAAGAAACCAGAACACAGATACGCAGTATTTT. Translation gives CASSLASPSRQQRNQNTDTQYF.

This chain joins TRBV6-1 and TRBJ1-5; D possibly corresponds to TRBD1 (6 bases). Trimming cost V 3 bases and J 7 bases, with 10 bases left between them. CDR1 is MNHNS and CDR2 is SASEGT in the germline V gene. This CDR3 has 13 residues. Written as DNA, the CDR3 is TGTGCCAGCAGTGAGGGGGCAAGGCAGCCCCAGCATTTT. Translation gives CASSEGARQPQHF.

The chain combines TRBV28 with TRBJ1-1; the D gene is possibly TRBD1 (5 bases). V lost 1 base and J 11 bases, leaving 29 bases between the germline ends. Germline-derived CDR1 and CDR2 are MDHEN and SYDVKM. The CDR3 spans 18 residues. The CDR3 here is CASSLSLGTSAGREAAFF. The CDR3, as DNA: TGTGCCAGCAGTTTATCTCTCGGGACCTCGGCGGGACGAGAGGCCGCTTTCTTT.

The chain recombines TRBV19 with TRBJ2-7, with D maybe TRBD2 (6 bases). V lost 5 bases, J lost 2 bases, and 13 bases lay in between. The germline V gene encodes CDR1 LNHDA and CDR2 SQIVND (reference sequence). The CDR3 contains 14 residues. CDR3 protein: CASSPVAGTYEQYF. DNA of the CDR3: TGTGCCAGTAGTCCTGTGGCGGGAACCTACGAGCAGTACTTC.